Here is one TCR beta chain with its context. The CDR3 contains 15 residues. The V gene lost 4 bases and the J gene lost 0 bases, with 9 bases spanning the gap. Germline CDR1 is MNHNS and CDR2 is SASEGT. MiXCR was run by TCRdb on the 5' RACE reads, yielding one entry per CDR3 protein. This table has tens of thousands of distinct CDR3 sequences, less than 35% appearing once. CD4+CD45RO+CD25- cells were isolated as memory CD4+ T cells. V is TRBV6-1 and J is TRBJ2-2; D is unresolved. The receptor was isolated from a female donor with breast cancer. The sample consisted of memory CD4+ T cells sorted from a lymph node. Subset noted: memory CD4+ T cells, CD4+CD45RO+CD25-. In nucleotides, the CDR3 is TGTGCCAGCAGTGGGGCAGCCACGAACACCGGGGAGCTGTTTTTT. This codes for CASSGAATNTGELFF.